This T cell receptor (beta chain) appears in the sequencing data of a study of shared clonotypes between healthy human individuals (dated by TCRdb to about 2020). For the study in its entirety: The cohort included three men and a couple of women between 18 and 49 years of age. For each donor, CD4 naive and CD4 memory were each given three plates, CD8 naive was given two plates, and CD8 memory was given one plate. The study deeply sequenced blood TCR repertoires of about 5 healthy adults to estimate repertoire size and the extent of clonotype sharing between individuals. To increase sequencing depth and limit assay-specific biases, different laboratories used diverse techniques to prepare libraries and sequence TCR repertoires. Each donor's leukapheresis produced roughly between roughly 0.85 and 9.5 billion PBMCs. Summary of the overall study and its limitations: The genetic and exposure-history diversity represented was limited by the small number of donors. Only blood was sampled, and tissue TCR repertoires likely differ from those in blood. Even with the large sequencing depth, rarefaction of the sorted-subset datasets indicated that sequencing was incomplete. Estimated clonotype richness was generally larger for naive than for memory subsets. About 5% of naive CD4, 3% to 3.5% of naive CD8, around 2.3% of memory CD4, and less than 0.45% of memory CD8 clonotypes were shared across a few donors. Compared with non-shared clonotypes, clonotypes shared by all four sorted-subset donors had higher generation probabilities. Based on pairwise subsampling, the degree of clonotype sharing among donors was expected to be affected by sequencing depth.

TCR CDR3 regions were amplified from genomic DNA by multiplex PCR using the deep immunoSEQ assay. Extracted genomic DNA from each cell subset was spread evenly across all wells of several immunoSEQ 96-well plates, with each plate serving as a replicate. For sorted subsets, around 200 ng genomic DNA, equal to about 30,000 T cell genomes, was loaded into each replicate PCR. The purified libraries were quantified using a Qubit 3.0 fluorometer, sized with a Bioanalyzer 2100, and then quantified again using the KAPA Library Quantification kit. Each immunoSEQ 96-well plate was sequenced on its own single-read 150-cycle Illumina NextSeq 550 flow cell. The authors' analysis ran thus. Because only junctional sequences without quality scores were contained in the immunoSEQ output, filtering matching that applied to full-length reads could not be performed. Sequences were annotated with PyIR, a Python wrapper for IgBLAST v1.9, and V/J genes and CDR3 were assigned using IMGT germline references. Reads were filtered out if the reads had weak V/J assignments (E-value above 1e-6), no CDR3, stop codons, out-of-frame junctions, or ambiguous translated residues. V3J clonotypes were defined as sequences sharing an identical inferred V gene, J gene, and CDR3 amino acid sequence. The percentage overlap between two repertoires was calculated by dividing the number of shared unique clonotypes by the size of the smaller repertoire. RTK rarefaction, the Chao1 estimator, and Recon v2.1 estimates of unobserved clonotypes were used to assess repertoire richness. OLGA was used to compute generation probabilities for all TCRbeta clonotypes that the gDNA method yielded from a handful of donors. In TCRdb, the immuneACCESS table is reduced to in-frame sequences with V and J assigned. These tables do not hold every clone; where another copy was compared, an unresolved V gene accounts for under half, and the others remain unexplained. V and J calls and clone size follow that table, whereas D and trimming were derived from the DNA. For this sample the table gives some 2,500,000 clones, of which more than 85% were detected only once. The ten largest clonotypes hold around 0.37% of the sample.

A note on this clone: The antigen it binds to is not known. There are no base qualities to consult, and no much larger clone falls within one base.

The CDR3 spans 16 residues, from the cysteine through the phenylalanine. Solely the CDR3 DNA is kept, with 48 bases framed from the first base. The germline V gene gives CDR1 as SQVTM and CDR2 as ANQGSEA. V is reduced by 7 bases and J by 1 base, leaving a spacing of 21 bases between them. The donors were healthy, HIV-negative adults who had no recently reported acute infections or vaccinations. All donors were Caucasian adults living in Nashville, Tennessee, USA. Magnetic negative selection was used to enrich CD4+ T cells, after which naive cells were positively selected on CD45RA and the negative fraction became the memory subset. Blood was obtained by leukapheresis, after which PBMCs were separated by Ficoll-Histopaque density gradient centrifugation and cryopreserved in liquid nitrogen vapor phase. Analytical flow cytometry was used to check the purity and quantity of every magnetically sorted T cell population. Genomic DNA was isolated from every sorted fraction and measured by UV absorbance on a Nanodrop 2000c.

Recombination linked TRBV29-1 to TRBJ2-3, with an unclear D gene assignment. This TCR derives from a man aged 18-30 years in good health. Some clones in this sample may be carry-over from other donors' samples. The source material was naive CD4+ T cells from PBMCs. Per the publication, the cell subset or site label means: CD45RA+ positively selected. The sequenced DNA is TGCAGCGCCTTCGTAGTGGGGATCGGGCGCACAGATACGCAGTATTTT. This encodes CSAFVVGIGRTDTQYF.